Here is one T cell receptor beta chain with its context. Sequencing was performed with immunoSEQ multiplex PCR; in TCRdb, only in-frame clones are kept and a portion is missing. The sample has 150,000 to 200,000 clones; about 83% are singletons. This CDR3 region has 15 residues. V was pared by 1 base and J by 10 bases, with 14 bases between. Germline CDR1 and CDR2: MDHEN and SYDVKM. This sample is drawn from a study of blood T cell repertoires in COVID-19. The origin of this receptor is an older woman with COVID-19, enrolled during active disease. The chain joins TRBV28 to TRBJ1-6, with TRBD1 as a possible D gene (6 bases). Sequenced sample: peripheral blood. The CDR3 sequence is CASSLSTGRRSPLHF. As DNA, the CDR3 is TGTGCCAGCAGTTTATCCACAGGGAGAAGGTCACCCCTCCACTTT.